A selection of T cell receptor beta chains follows, all from one sample in a study of blood T cell repertoires in COVID-19. Libraries were prepared by immunoSEQ multiplex PCR; TCRdb keeps only in-frame clonotypes and omits some of them. The sample has approximately 54,000 clones, roughly nine tenths seen once. The sequenced sample was peripheral blood. The receptors were sampled from a woman aged 40 to 50 with active COVID-19. The CDR3 runs from the conserved cysteine through the conserved F or W. A D gene is named only where the DNA matches it firmly. Size is stated for part of the rows, as once, few or many counts, or as a class when the clone is expanded.

j_call d_call clone_size v_call cdr3_aa cdr3_nt
TRBJ2-5 TRBD2 once TRBV9 CASSVSSGGTEYYF TGTGCCAGCAGCGTATCTAGCGGGGGGACGGAGTATTACTTC
TRBJ1-4 TRBD1 - TRBV5-1 CASSLGFRDRGPNEKLFF TGCGCCAGCAGCTTGGGATTCCGGGACAGGGGCCCCAATGAAAAACTGTTTTTT
TRBJ2-7 TRBD1 - TRBV5-8 CASSLRGTGAYEQYF TGTGCCAGCAGCTTGAGAGGGACAGGAGCCTACGAGCAGTACTTC
TRBJ1-4 TRBD1 - TRBV28 CASSLRGTGVEKLFF TGTGCCAGCAGTTTGAGAGGGACAGGGGTCGAAAAACTGTTTTTT
TRBJ1-2 - - TRBV12-3/TRBV12-4 CASSSQRDYGYTF TGTGCCAGCAGTTCCCAGCGAGACTATGGCTACACCTTC
TRBJ2-3 - - TRBV5-1 CASSSTAADTQYF TGCGCCAGCAGCTCGACAGCAGCAGATACGCAGTATTTT
TRBJ2-1 TRBD1 - TRBV3-1/TRBV3-2 CASRRQGANNEQFF TGTGCCAGCAGAAGACAGGGGGCAAACAATGAGCAGTTCTTC
TRBJ1-1 - - TRBV7-8 CASSLGGRREGTEAFF TGTGCCAGCAGCTTAGGGGGGAGGAGGGAAGGGACTGAAGCTTTCTTT
TRBJ2-7 TRBD1 - TRBV11-3 CASSAPRDRSYEQYF TGTGCCAGCAGCGCTCCCCGGGACAGGTCCTACGAGCAGTACTTC
TRBJ2-3 TRBD2 - TRBV6-5 CASSYSGGGFTDTQYF TGTGCCAGCAGTTACTCCGGCGGGGGGTTCACAGATACGCAGTATTTT
TRBJ1-1 TRBD1 - TRBV14 CASSQLDRAVNTEAFF TGTGCCAGCAGCCAGTTAGACAGGGCAGTGAACACTGAAGCTTTCTTT
TRBJ1-5 - - TRBV15 CATSSRQTNQPQHF TGTGCCACCAGCAGCCGACAGACTAATCAGCCCCAGCATTTT
TRBJ1-1 - once TRBV6-4 CASGRGQSGKNTEAFF TGTGCCAGCGGTCGAGGACAGTCCGGGAAGAACACTGAAGCTTTCTTT
TRBJ1-2 TRBD1 - TRBV7-2 CASSYMTGGNYGYTF TGTGCCAGCAGCTATATGACAGGGGGAAACTATGGCTACACCTTC
TRBJ2-7 - few TRBV5-4 CASSPQWGREQYF TGTGCCAGCAGCCCTCAATGGGGGAGGGAGCAGTACTTC
TRBJ1-1 TRBD1 - TRBV3-1/TRBV3-2 CASRTGGTEAFF TGTGCCAGCAGGACAGGGGGCACTGAAGCTTTCTTT
TRBJ2-1 TRBD1 - TRBV11-3 CASSLDGWLRTGDHNEQFF TGTGCCAGCAGCTTAGATGGGTGGCTAAGGACAGGGGACCACAATGAGCAGTTCTTC
TRBJ2-6 TRBD1 - TRBV3-1/TRBV3-2 CASSLAQGASGANVLTF TGTGCCAGCAGCCTGGCTCAGGGGGCCTCTGGGGCCAACGTCCTGACTTTC
TRBJ1-2 - - TRBV10-3 CAISERGGYTF TGTGCCATCAGTGAGAGGGGTGGCTACACCTTC
TRBJ2-7 - few TRBV11-3 CASSLVDEQYF TGTGCCAGCAGCTTAGTCGACGAGCAGTACTTC
TRBJ1-1 - - TRBV15 CATSRGVNTEAFF TGTGCCACCAGCAGGGGCGTGAACACTGAAGCTTTCTTT
TRBJ1-5 - - TRBV20-1 CSARVDGAVLF TGCAGTGCTAGAGTTGATGGGGCAGTCCTTTTT
TRBJ2-7 - - TRBV2 CASSESGYEQYF TGTGCCAGCAGTGAATCGGGCTACGAGCAGTACTTC
TRBJ2-3 TRBD2 - TRBV5-5 CASSFTPTRGDTDTQYF TGTGCCAGCAGCTTTACCCCGACGCGGGGGGATACAGATACGCAGTATTTT
TRBJ2-7 TRBD1 few TRBV4-3 CASSSGTGREQYF TGCGCCAGCAGCTCAGGGACAGGGAGAGAGCAGTACTTC
TRBJ2-3 TRBD2 - TRBV10-1 CASSAIAGGLSGTQYF TGCGCCAGCAGTGCAATAGCGGGGGGCCTGTCGGGTACGCAGTATTTT
TRBJ1-1 - - TRBV30 CAWSVPLGRLGPGAFF TGTGCCTGGAGTGTACCCCTCGGCCGGCTGGGCCCCGGAGCTTTCTTT
TRBJ2-1 TRBD2 - TRBV14 CASSHWTSGGPEQFF TGTGCCAGCAGCCACTGGACTAGCGGGGGACCAGAGCAGTTCTTC
TRBJ2-5 - - TRBV3-1/TRBV3-2 CASSQREETQYF TGTGCCAGCAGCCAGAGGGAAGAGACCCAGTACTTC